This T cell receptor (beta chain) came from a study of control samples from healthy donors and cancer patients. Produced via immunoSEQ multiplex PCR; TCRdb's table is partial and in-frame only. Of 70,000 or so clones listed, approximately 80% are singletons. CDR1 is SGHAT and CDR2 is FQNNGV in the germline V gene. Trimming took 1 base from V and 0 from J, leaving 3 bases between them. The CDR3 contains 13 residues. This TCR derives from a woman aged 50 to 60 with lung cancer. J is TRBJ1-2 and V is TRBV11-2, with D unclear. The sequencing sample was made of PBMCs. In DNA form, the CDR3 reads TGTGCCAGCAGCTTAGGGGCTAACTATGGCTACACCTTC. Protein: CASSLGANYGYTF.